Below, one TCR beta chain is given with its context. The data are from a study of blood T cell repertoires in COVID-19. About the research overall: Spain, Italy and the United States supplied samples that represented acute and convalescent COVID-19.

CDR1 is LGHDT, CDR2 YNNKEL, per germline (reference sequence). J was trimmed by 5 bases and V by 5 bases; bases with no gene match: 7. The CDR3 extends over 16 amino acids. Per the authors' pipeline: Amplification from reference gene primers served as the basis for estimated nucleated cell counts. Only in-frame clones appear in the TCRdb table, and some are missing; sequencing was by immunoSEQ multiplex PCR. V and J calls and clone size are those listed in that table; D and trimming were worked out from the DNA. The table includes about 54,000 clones, approximately 88% detected once. This chain uses TRBV3-1 (or the pseudogene TRBV3-2) with TRBJ2-1; 12 bases agree with TRBD2. Sequencing input: peripheral blood. The sequence was obtained from a human donor in a cohort sampled during active COVID-19. In nucleotides, the CDR3 is TGTGCCAGCAGCAAGACTAGCGGGAGTGGGAACAATGAGCAGTTCTTC. Its protein product is CASSKTSGSGNNEQFF.